The entry below gives a single TCR beta chain sequence along with its context. This record comes from a study of blood T cell repertoires in COVID-19. CDR3 size: 13 residues. CDR1 is LGHDT and CDR2 is YNNKEL in the germline V gene (reference sequence). V was shortened by 7 bases and J by 0 bases, with 8 bases between the two germline ends. Study processing details: Reference gene primers were amplified, and this amplification served to estimate nucleated cell counts. Clones were read by immunoSEQ multiplex PCR, and TCRdb kept only the in-frame ones, dropping some. V and J calls and clone size are as listed in that table; D and trimming were resolved from the DNA. In the table there are 170,000 or so clones, around nine tenths of which are singletons.

The chain is built from TRBV3-1 (or the pseudogene TRBV3-2) and TRBJ2-3, with unresolved D. Sequencing input: peripheral blood. This receptor was taken from a woman under 30 who had recovered from COVID-19. The CDR3 reads CASNRASTDTQYF. The DNA for the CDR3 is TGTGCCAGCAACCGAGCTAGCACAGATACGCAGTATTTT.